This T cell receptor beta chain emerged from a study of blood T cell dynamics during melanoma immunotherapy. Time point noted: week 3, after first cycle of checkpoint inhibitor. The assay was immunoSEQ multiplex PCR, and TCRdb's table has in-frame clones only and misses some. This sample has about 8,400 clones, with more than 70% found just once. The receptor's source is a human donor with melanoma. The specimen was blood, collected from a patient treated with checkpoint blockade.

The CDR3 here is CASSVGGQGGGQYF. The CDR3 DNA reads as TGTGCCAGCAGCGTAGGAGGACAGGGGGGTGGGCAGTACTTC. This chain joins TRBV9 and TRBJ2-7; 10 nucleotides match TRBD1. The V and J ends lost 0 bases and 9 bases, in that order; junction bases with no gene match: 6. The CDR3 has 14 residues. Germline lookup yields CDR1 SGDLS and CDR2 YYNGEE.